Shown below are 32 T cell receptor beta chains from a single sample sequenced in a study of T cells in women clearing cervical HPV infection. Clones were read by immunoSEQ multiplex PCR, and TCRdb kept only the in-frame ones, dropping some. This repertoire comprises tens of thousands of clones; its ten largest clones make up 5% to 8.5%. The sample comprised blood buffy coat. The receptor set was obtained from a woman aged 18 to 75 with a cervical HPV16 infection that either progressed to CIN3+ or cleared (not recorded which).

Remarks on this clone: The read comes to an end 3 residues before the CDR3 does, leaving the germline J gene to fill in the end. This chain connects TRBV20-1 to TRBJ2-1; TRBD1 might be the D (6 bases). Germline assignment: CDR1 DFQATT and CDR2 SNEGSKA (reference sequence). This CDR3 spans 15 amino acids. Trimming cost V 5 bases and J 7 bases, with 21 bases left between them. The sequenced CDR3 bases are TGCAGTGCTCCTCCTGGGGGCGACCTGTGGAATGAG. The encoded protein is CSAPPGGDLWNE. The entire CDR3 sequence reads CSAPPGGDLWNEQFF.

A word on this clone: The read ends 3 residues early relative to the CDR3; the germline J gene fills the gap. The chain has TRBV4-2 and TRBJ1-5, with D perhaps TRBD1 (6 bases). Germline assignment: CDR1 LGHNA and CDR2 YNFKEQ. This CDR3 has 18 residues. Between the trimmed V and J ends, which lost 1 base and 2 bases, there was a span of 18 bases. CDR3 region: CASSQVPQGRVGNQPQHF. CDR3 bases read: TGTGCCAGCAGCCAAGTTCCACAGGGCAGGGTGGGCAATCAGCCC.

Considering frequency, this clone is medium-sized (0.01 to 0.1%). The sequenced fragment ends 3 residues before the CDR3 boundary, so the rest is inferred from the germline J gene. Other DNA sequences of this sample code for an identical CDR3. This sequence joins TRBV6-1 and TRBJ2-7; TRBD2 agrees at 7 bases. V dropped 4 bases and J dropped 3; count of bases not matched to a gene: 3. The CDR3 is made up of 13 amino acids. CDR1 and CDR2 (germline): MNHNS, SASEGT. The part of the CDR3 DNA that was read is TGTGCCAGCAGTGTCGGGACTAACTACGAG. Translated, it gives CASSVGTNYE. The entire CDR3 protein is CASSVGTNYEQYF.

The CDR3 sequence: CASRPGTGRNGYTF. Partial CDR3 DNA: TGTGCCAGCAGACCCGGGACAGGGCGTAATGGC. The chain carries TRBV2 and TRBJ1-2; 9 nucleotides line up with TRBD1. The observed sequence ends 3 residues before the CDR3 terminus, with the missing tail filled in from the germline J gene. Germline V CDR1 and CDR2: SNHLY, FYNNEI. The CDR3 consists of 14 residues. V shed 6 bases, J shed 6 bases, and the junction held 8 bases outside the gene matches.

CDR3 sequence reads: CASSESIAGGPGESYTF. The sequenced CDR3 bases are TGCGCCAGCAGTGAGTCAATAGCGGGAGGGCCGGGAGAGAGC. V usage is TRBV10-1 and J usage is TRBJ1-2; unclear D gene. The read terminates 3 residues before the CDR3 end, so the remaining end is supplied by the germline J gene. CDR3 length: 17 amino acids. From germline, CDR1 is WNHNN and CDR2 SYGVQD (reference sequence).

In the case of this clone: Coverage ceases 3 residues before the CDR3 finishes, and the germline J gene fills in the end. The chain is built from TRBV28 and TRBJ1-2, with 11 positions matching TRBD1. This CDR3 is built from 16 residues. CDR1 MDHEN and CDR2 SYDVKM come from the germline V gene. The ends lost 7 bases at V and 4 bases at J; junction bases unmatched: 11. The CDR3 spells CASTASVGQGAYGYTF. The part of the CDR3 DNA that was read is TGTGCCAGCACTGCAAGTGTCGGACAGGGGGCCTATGGC.

In terms of frequency, this clone is medium-sized. The CDR3 goes on 3 residues after the read ends, and that part is filled in from the germline J gene. V gene TRBV6-4 combines with J gene TRBJ2-3, with no clear D. V lost 2 bases to trimming and J lost 3 bases, with 6 bases between them. This CDR3 has 13 amino acids. CDR1 is MRHNA and CDR2 is SNTAGT in the germline V gene. The CDR3 protein is CASSDGGTDTQYF. Partial CDR3 DNA: TGTGCCAGCAGTGACGGCGGTACAGATACG.

A remark on this clone: With the read ending 3 residues before the CDR3 end, the germline J gene is used to fill in that end. The chain carries TRBV19 and TRBJ2-1, with TRBD2 identical over 14 bases. The germline V gene encodes CDR1 LNHDA and CDR2 SQIVND (reference sequence). This CDR3 spans 17 amino acids. V shed 7 bases and J 2 bases; nucleotides not matched to a gene: 7. Partial CDR3 DNA: TGTGCCAGTATCGGGACTAGCGGGAGCGGGGCCTACAATGAG. Protein product: CASIGTSGSGAYNE. The whole CDR3 protein reads CASIGTSGSGAYNEQFF.

Regarding this clone: The CDR3 end lies 3 residues beyond the end of the read and is filled in from the germline J gene. The rearrangement links TRBV5-1 to TRBJ2-3; D is perhaps TRBD2 (7 bases). There are 14 residues in the CDR3. Per germline, CDR1 SGHRS and CDR2 YFSETQ. Trimming took 3 bases from V and 5 from J, leaving 13 bases between them. CDR3 residues: CASSSQGGEDTQYF. The sequenced CDR3 bases are TGCGCCAGCAGCTCACAGGGAGGGGAAGATACG.

A word on this clone: The CDR3 extends 3 residues past the end of the read, so its final part is completed from the germline J gene. This chain uses TRBV6-2 or TRBV6-3 with TRBJ1-1; no clear D. Germline CDR1 and CDR2: MNHEY and SVGEGT. The CDR3 contains 12 residues. Trimming removed 6 bases at V and 0 bases at J, with 5 bases between. The CDR3 bases that were read are TGTGCCAGCAGCCAGTTGAACACTGAA. Amino acid sequence: CASSQLNTE. The full CDR3 protein is CASSQLNTEAFF.

Turning to this clone: The CDR3 end lies 3 residues beyond the end of the read and is filled in from the germline J gene. The chain recombines TRBV4-1 with TRBJ2-5; maybe TRBD2 (6 bases). V lost 3 bases and J lost 2, with 13 bases in between. In germline, CDR1 is MGHRA, CDR2 YSYEKL. The CDR3 is 15 amino acids. CDR3 bases read: TGCGCCAGCAGCCATCCTCTAGCGAAACAAGAGACC. Translating it yields CASSHPLAKQET. The complete CDR3 sequence is CASSHPLAKQETQYF.

About this clone: Sequencing ends 3 residues short of the CDR3 end; the germline J gene provides the rest. This chain uses TRBV11-3 with TRBJ1-1; D might be TRBD1 (5 bases). The CDR3 covers 13 residues. Germline lookup yields CDR1 SGHNT and CDR2 YENEEA. V was clipped by 8 bases and J by 7 bases, with 17 bases between them. The covered CDR3 bases are TGTGCCAGCGTAGCAGGGATTAGTAATGAA. Translated, it gives CASVAGISNE. The entire CDR3 reads CASVAGISNEAFF. Complete variable domain (other parts from reference TRBV11-3 and TRBJ1-1): EAGVVQSPRYKIIEKKQPVAFWCNPISGHNTLYWYLQNLGQGPELLIRYENEEAVDDSQLPKDRFSAERLKGVDSTLKIQPAELGDSAVYLCASVAGISNEAFFGQGTRLTVV.

Remarks on this clone: The read terminates 3 residues ahead of where the CDR3 ends, so the germline J gene completes it. The chain employs TRBV19 and TRBJ1-3; 7 positions agree with TRBD1. The trim removed 6 bases at V and 0 bases at J, leaving 17 bases unmatched. This CDR3 has 19 residues. Per germline, CDR1 LNHDA and CDR2 SQIVND (reference sequence). The CDR3 sequence: CASRPTPGQRSDSGNTIYF. The part of the CDR3 DNA that was read is TGTGCCAGTAGACCCACTCCGGGACAGAGGTCCGACTCTGGAAACACC.

Points on this clone: The read finishes 3 residues shy of the CDR3 end, and the germline J gene is used to complete it. The chain joins TRBV13 to TRBJ2-3, with 12 nucleotides matching TRBD1. The V gene's germline CDR1 is PRHDT and CDR2 FYEKMQ (reference sequence). The CDR3 is 14 residues long. The CDR3 sequence: CASTGTGGDYAQYF. CDR3 DNA, as far as it was read: TGTGCCAGCACCGGGACAGGGGGCGACTATGCG. Using reference TRBV13 and TRBJ2-3 for the parts outside the CDR3, the full variable domain is AAGVIQSPRHLIKEKRETATLKCYPIPRHDTVYWYQQGPGQDPQFLISFYEKMQSDKGSIPDRFSAQQFSDYHSELNMSSLELGDSALYFCASTGTGGDYAQYFGPGTRLTVL.

On this clone: The CDR3 end lies 3 residues beyond the end of the read and is filled in from the germline J gene. The gene calls are TRBV7-2 and TRBJ2-2; 8 nucleotides line up with TRBD1. The CDR3 contains 13 residues. Germline V CDR1 and CDR2: SGHTA, FQGNSA. The sequenced part of the CDR3 DNA is TGTGCCAGCACCGAGGACAGGGCTGCACCG. Amino acids: CASTEDRAAP. The full-length CDR3 reads as CASTEDRAAPLFF.

A remark on this clone: The read ends 3 residues early relative to the CDR3; the germline J gene fills the gap. The rearrangement joins TRBV7-9 to TRBJ1-6; D is uncertain. The CDR3 has 14 residues. Trimming shortened V by 9 bases and J by 10 bases, and 19 bases separated the two germline ends. Germline loops: CDR1 SEHNR, CDR2 FQNEAQ (reference sequence). CDR3 sequence reads: CASSLSPRTSPLHF. CDR3 DNA (partial): TGTGCCAGTTCCCTTTCGCCGCGAACCTCACCC.

About this clone itself: The sequenced fragment ends 3 residues before the CDR3 boundary, so the rest is inferred from the germline J gene. This sequence joins TRBV19 and TRBJ2-2; D is possibly TRBD1 (5 bases). Germline loops: CDR1 LNHDA, CDR2 SQIVND (reference sequence). CDR3 length equals 13 residues. CDR3 DNA, as far as it was read: TGTGCCAGCGACAAGGGGTTTAATGAAAAG. This gives the protein CASDKGFNEK. The whole CDR3 reads CASDKGFNEKLFF.

CDR3 sequence reads: CASSLVTGTSAANYGYTF. CDR3 bases read: TGCGCCAGCAGCTTGGTGACAGGGACCTCTGCAGCTAACTATGGC. This chain connects TRBV5-1 to TRBJ1-2; TRBD1 aligns across 7 bases. The DNA ends 3 residues before the CDR3 does, and the rest of the CDR3 is filled in from the germline J gene. This CDR3 contains 18 residues. The ends lost 0 bases at V and 0 bases at J; junction bases unmatched: 11. Germline values: CDR1 SGHRS, CDR2 YFSETQ.

Concerning this clone: The observed sequence ends 3 residues before the CDR3 terminus, with the missing tail filled in from the germline J gene. The chain links TRBV27 to TRBJ2-1; 9 bases map to TRBD2. This CDR3 has 15 residues. V trimming: 5 bases; J trimming: 4 bases; junction bases outside the gene matches: 6. Germline-derived CDR1 and CDR2 are MNHEY and SMNVEV (reference sequence). The sequenced CDR3 bases are TGTGCCAGCAGTCTGGGACTAGCTTGGTACAATGAG. Amino acids: CASSLGLAWYNE. The whole CDR3 reads CASSLGLAWYNEQFF.

Concerning this clone: The observed sequence ends 3 residues before the CDR3 terminus, with the missing tail filled in from the germline J gene. The chain combines TRBV19 with TRBJ2-3; D unresolved. Per the germline V gene, CDR1 is LNHDA and CDR2 is SQIVND (reference sequence). This CDR3 contains 15 residues. The chain's CDR3 is CASRVSDSDNQPQYF. The sequenced CDR3 bases are TGTGCCAGTAGAGTATCGGATTCTGACAATCAGCCG.

Regarding this clone: The read terminates 3 residues before the CDR3 end, so the remaining end is supplied by the germline J gene. This chain joins TRBV6-1 and TRBJ2-5, with 10 bases lining up with TRBD1. Germline CDR1 reads MNHNS; CDR2 reads SASEGT. This CDR3 has 16 residues. The V gene end was trimmed by 4 bases and the J gene end by 5 bases; junction bases not matched to a gene: 10. The CDR3 bases that were read are TGTGCCAGCAGTGCCCCCGGGACAGGGGTTAAGGAGACC. Translating it yields CASSAPGTGVKET. The CDR3 reads in full as CASSAPGTGVKETQYF.

As regards this clone: Read data end 3 residues before the CDR3 end; the end is taken from the germline J gene. J is TRBJ1-2 and V is TRBV30; TRBD1 agrees at 10 bases. This CDR3 spans 16 amino acids. Germline CDR1 GTSNPN, CDR2 SVGIG (reference sequence). With V trimmed by 4 bases and J by 7 bases, 15 bases remained unmatched. The sequenced part of the CDR3 DNA is TGTGCCTGGACCCACCTACCTGGACAGGGGGGTGGTGGC. Translating it yields CAWTHLPGQGGGG. The full-length CDR3 reads as CAWTHLPGQGGGGYTF. Looking up the rest from reference TRBV30 and TRBJ1-2 gives the full variable domain: SQTIHQWPATLVQPVGSPLSLECTVEGTSNPNLYWYRQAAGRGLQLLFYSVGIGQISSEVPQNLSASRPQDRQFILSSKKLLLSDSGFYLCAWTHLPGQGGGGYTFGSGTRLTVV.

On this clone: The CDR3 end is not reached by the read, which stops 3 residues before it; the germline J gene fills it in. This chain connects TRBV5-1 to TRBJ2-3, with 16 bases aligning to TRBD2. Germline V lookup: CDR1 SGHRS, CDR2 YFSETQ. This CDR3 contains 18 residues. V shed 3 bases, J shed 3 bases, and the junction held 7 bases outside the gene matches. Incomplete CDR3 DNA: TGCGCCAGCAGCTCTGGGACTAGCGGGAGGGAAGGAACAGATACG. It encodes CASSSGTSGREGTDT. The CDR3 as a whole reads CASSSGTSGREGTDTQYF.

On this clone itself: The read terminates 3 residues before the CDR3 end, so the remaining end is supplied by the germline J gene. The chain links TRBV19 to TRBJ2-3; D might be TRBD1 (6 bases). Germline V gene lookup returns CDR1 LNHDA and CDR2 SQIVND (reference sequence). This CDR3 is 14 amino acids long. CDR3 bases read: TGTGCCAGTAGCCTAGCCCGGACAGTGGAGACG. This sequence encodes CASSLARTVET. In full, the CDR3 reads CASSLARTVETQYF.

With regard to this clone: The read ends 3 residues before the CDR3 terminus; that terminus is restored from the germline J gene. The chain recombines TRBV7-9 with TRBJ2-2; 8 nucleotides align to TRBD1. This CDR3 is built from 15 residues. Germline V CDR1 and CDR2: SEHNR, FQNEAQ (reference sequence). CDR3 DNA (partial): TGTGCCAGCAGCGGCCGGGACAGGATTAATGAAAAG. Translated: CASSGRDRINEK. The entire CDR3 protein is CASSGRDRINEKLFF.

Remarks on this clone: The read stops 3 residues short of the end of the CDR3; the missing end is completed from the germline J gene. The chain recombines TRBV13 with TRBJ2-1, with 8 nucleotides matching TRBD2. This CDR3 is built from 17 residues. From germline, CDR1 is PRHDT and CDR2 FYEKMQ (reference sequence). The V and J ends lost 1 base and 8 bases, in that order; junction bases with no gene match: 13. The CDR3 here is CASSLVPTSGPSDEQFF. The part of the CDR3 DNA that was read is TGTGCCAGCAGCTTAGTCCCCACTAGCGGACCCAGCGATGAG.

CDR3 loop: CASSPSVWQGKGDYTF. CDR3 DNA (partial): TGTGCCAGCTCCCCCTCGGTTTGGCAGGGGAAGGGTGAC. The gene calls are TRBV18 and TRBJ1-2, with D tentatively TRBD1 (6 bases). The missing CDR3 end, 3 residues past where the read stops, is filled in from the germline J gene. Germline CDR1 reads KGHSH; CDR2 reads LQKENI. The CDR3 contains 16 residues.

With regard to this clone: The read terminates 3 residues ahead of where the CDR3 ends, so the germline J gene completes it. The genes are TRBV5-1 and TRBJ2-7; possible D gene TRBD2, 5 bases. Germline CDR1 SGHRS, CDR2 YFSETQ. Trimming shortened V by 4 bases and J by 3 bases, and 8 bases separated the two germline ends. The CDR3 runs to 12 residues. CDR3: CASSRDYYEQYF. CDR3 bases read: TGCGCCAGCAGCCGAGACTACTACGAG.

A remark on this clone: The read finishes 3 residues shy of the CDR3 end, and the germline J gene is used to complete it. The V call is TRBV24-1, the J call TRBJ2-1; 9 bases agree with TRBD1. CDR3 length equals 15 residues. Germline trimming cut 3 bases from V and 4 bases from J; bases unmatched to any gene: 3. Germline V gene data show CDR1 as KGHDR and CDR2 as SFDVKD. CDR3 residues: CATSDGDRVYNEQFF. The part of the CDR3 DNA that was read is TGTGCCACCAGTGATGGGGACAGGGTATACAATGAG.

By frequency, this clone is medium-sized. Read data end 3 residues before the CDR3 end; the end is taken from the germline J gene. J is TRBJ1-5 and V is TRBV18; D is ambiguous. The V end was cut by 3 bases, the J end by 3 bases, with 9 bases between. The CDR3 runs to 14 residues. Germline V lookup: CDR1 KGHSH, CDR2 LQKENI. The sequenced part of the CDR3 DNA is TGTGCCAGCTCACCGACTGAAGCCAATCAGCCC. Protein product: CASSPTEANQP. In full, the CDR3 reads CASSPTEANQPQHF.

A remark on this clone: The read ends 3 residues early relative to the CDR3; the germline J gene fills the gap. The chain uses TRBV6-2 or TRBV6-3 and TRBJ2-6, with TRBD1 matching 7 bases. The CDR3 is 17 residues long. Trimming took 6 bases from V and 0 from J; bases not matched to a gene: 8. Germline-derived CDR1 and CDR2 are MNHEY and SVGEGT. CDR3 bases read: TGTGCCAGCAGACGACAGGGACCCCGCTCTGGGGCCAACGTC. Amino acid sequence: CASRRQGPRSGANV. The whole CDR3 region reads CASRRQGPRSGANVLTF.

As concerns this clone: Read sequence stops 3 residues before the CDR3 end, and the germline J gene provides the missing end. The J gene is TRBJ1-2, the V gene TRBV7-9; no firm D call. CDR1 SEHNR and CDR2 FQNEAQ come from the germline V gene (reference sequence). The CDR3 is 10 amino acids. Incomplete CDR3 DNA: TGTGCCAGCAGCTTTACTAGC. It translates to CASSFTS. The whole CDR3 protein is CASSFTSYTF.